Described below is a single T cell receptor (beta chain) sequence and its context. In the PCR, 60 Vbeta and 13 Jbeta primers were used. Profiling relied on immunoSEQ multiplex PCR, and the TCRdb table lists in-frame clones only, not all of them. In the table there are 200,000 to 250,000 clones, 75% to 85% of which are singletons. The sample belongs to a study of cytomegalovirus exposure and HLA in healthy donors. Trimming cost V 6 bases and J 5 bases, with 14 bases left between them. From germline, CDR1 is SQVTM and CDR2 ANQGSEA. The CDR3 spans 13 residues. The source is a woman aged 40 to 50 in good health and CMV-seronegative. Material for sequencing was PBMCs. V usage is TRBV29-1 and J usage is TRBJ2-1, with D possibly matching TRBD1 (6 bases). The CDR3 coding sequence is TGCAGCGTCGAGGGGGTAGCAAACAATGAGCAGTTCTTC. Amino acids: CSVEGVANNEQFF.